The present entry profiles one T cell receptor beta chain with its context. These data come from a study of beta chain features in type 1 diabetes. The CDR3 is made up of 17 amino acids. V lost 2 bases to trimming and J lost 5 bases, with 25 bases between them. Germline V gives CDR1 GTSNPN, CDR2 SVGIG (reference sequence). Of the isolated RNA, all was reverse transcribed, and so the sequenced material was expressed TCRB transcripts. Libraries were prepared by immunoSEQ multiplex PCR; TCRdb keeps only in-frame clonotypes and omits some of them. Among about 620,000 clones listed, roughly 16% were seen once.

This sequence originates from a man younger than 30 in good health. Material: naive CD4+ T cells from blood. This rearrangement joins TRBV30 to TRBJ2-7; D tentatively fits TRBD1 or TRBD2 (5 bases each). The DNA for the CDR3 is TGTGCCTGGAGTAGCAACCGGGACGGAGGCCACCTTGACGAGCAGTACTTC. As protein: CAWSSNRDGGHLDEQYF.